The following is a T cell receptor beta chain sequence with its context. A primer in the constant region served to generate TCR beta cDNA from approximately 500 ng of total RNA. TCR beta libraries came from three nested multiplex PCR rounds using slightly modified ARM-PCR. Amplification in the first two PCR rounds was performed using TRBV1-TRBV30 forward primers and a C-beta reverse primer for approximately 10 cycles each. One entry per CDR3 protein results from TCRdb running MiXCR on the multiplex PCR reads. Altogether 40,000 or so distinct CDR3 sequences are present, about 75% being singletons, with the ten largest covering less than 50%. The CDR3 spans 19 residues. The germline CDR1 and CDR2 sequences are DFQATT and SNEGSKA (reference sequence). The V end was cut by 0 bases, the J end by 3 bases, with 27 bases between. This specimen belongs to a study of tumor-infiltrating lymphocytes in primary liver carcinoma.

The source material, roughly 18-32 mg of unsorted bulk tissue, was used to co-extract RNA and DNA. Specimen: tumor-adjacent normal liver tissue. The sequence was collected from a young woman with primary liver carcinoma and hepatitis B virus infection. V usage is TRBV20-1 and J usage is TRBJ2-7, with D perhaps TRBD2 (6 bases). The CDR3 sequence is CSARDPGSLARSLVYEQYF. The CDR3 DNA reads as TGCAGTGCTAGAGACCCGGGAAGCCTAGCGAGGTCCTTGGTCTACGAGCAGTACTTC.